This T cell receptor (beta chain) was obtained from a study of Ad26.COV2.S vaccination and SARS-CoV-2 variants. Whole-study context: This donor came from the COV1001 trial of Ad26.COV2.S.

CDR1 and CDR2 from the germline V gene are SGHRS and YFSETQ. CDR3 length equals 14 residues. Trimming took 2 bases from V and 1 from J, leaving 10 bases between them. Overall study findings and caveats: Post-vaccination spike-specific CD8+ and CD4+ T cell responses reportedly had substantial breadth. Analyses of TCR breadth and depth may have underestimated total T cell responses.

In regard to this clone: Its antigen is not known.

Method: immunoSEQ multiplex PCR; TCRdb's copy keeps in-frame clones and lacks some. This table holds under 300,000 clones, around 88% found once. Regarding treatment: 15 to 20 received Ad26.COV2.S at low or high dose, single or two shots; roughly five received placebo; per-sample allocation not given. Day 63 after the first vaccine or placebo injection was the time point for sampling. The sample was peripheral blood, taken in a trial of Ad26.COV2.S vaccine versus placebo. The chain recombines TRBV5-1 with TRBJ2-7, with a tentative D call TRBD1 (6 bases). The receptor was isolated from a person aged 18-60 years who received the Ad26.COV2.S COVID-19 vaccine or a placebo. The CDR3 sequence is CASSFRDKSYEQYF. The DNA for the CDR3 is TGCGCCAGCAGCTTCCGGGACAAGTCCTACGAGCAGTACTTC.